These T cell receptor beta chains were read from a single sample in a study of CD8+ T cells in alopecia areata. Generated by immunoSEQ multiplex PCR, the TCRdb table keeps only in-frame clones and is missing some. The sample consists of 65,000 to 70,000 clones, approximately 58% of them appearing once. The sample in question was CD8+ T cells sorted from blood, obtained at week 0. The source is a human donor with alopecia areata. CDR3s include the opening cysteine and the closing phenylalanine or tryptophan. A D gene is named only where the DNA matches it firmly. Some rows have no size entry. The others give once, few or many, or a class for an expanded clone.

clone_size	v_call	j_call	d_call	cdr3_nt	cdr3_aa
many	TRBV19	TRBJ2-1	TRBD1	TGTGCCAGTAGTATCGGGACAGGGAGGTATAATGAGCAGTTCTTC	CASSIGTGRYNEQFF
.	TRBV28	TRBJ2-7	TRBD2	TGTGCCAGCTGGGGGGGGAGGCACGAGCAGTACTTC	CASWGGRHEQYF
few	TRBV9	TRBJ1-3	.	TGTGCCAGCAGCGTAGCTGGGTCCTCTGGAAACACCATATATTTT	CASSVAGSSGNTIYF
.	TRBV28	TRBJ1-2	.	TGTGCCAGCAGCATTGTGGACGGCTATCTCTATGGCTACACCTTC	CASSIVDGYLYGYTF
.	TRBV5-1	TRBJ2-3	TRBD2	TGCGCCAGCAGCCTAGAGCGGGGAAGGCCAGTGATGGGGGCAGATACGCAGTATTTT	CASSLERGRPVMGADTQYF
.	TRBV7-9	TRBJ2-3	.	TGTGCCAGCATAAGCGATACGCAGTATTTT	CASISDTQYF
.	TRBV7-8	TRBJ1-5	.	TGTGCCAGCAGCTTAGCTGTAGGGTACGTCAATCAGCCCCAGCATTTT	CASSLAVGYVNQPQHF
.	TRBV5-4	TRBJ2-3	TRBD2	TGTGCCAGCAGCTTAAGCGGGAGGTACACAGATACGCAGTATTTT	CASSLSGRYTDTQYF
.	TRBV15	TRBJ2-3	.	TGTGCCACCATGAAGAGTCCCAGGGGACCAGATACGCAGTATTTT	CATMKSPRGPDTQYF
few	TRBV4-1	TRBJ2-3	.	TGCGCCAGCAGCTCCGGAGGTATTAGCACAGATACGCAGTATTTT	CASSSGGISTDTQYF
once	TRBV28	TRBJ2-3	.	TGTGCCAGCAGCCTCCTTCCCCTCGATACGCAGTATTTT	CASSLLPLDTQYF
.	TRBV27	TRBJ1-1	TRBD1	TGTGCCAGCAGTTGGACAGGGGGGAGCCGCAACACTGAAGCTTTCTTT	CASSWTGGSRNTEAFF
once	TRBV6-5	TRBJ1-1	.	TGTGCCAGCAGTTACTCGTCTTTGGCTGAAGCTTTCTTT	CASSYSSLAEAFF
few	TRBV11-2	TRBJ2-5	.	TGTGCCAGCAGCCCGAGACCAGGACAGTTAGTTCCGTACCAAGAGACCCAGTACTTC	CASSPRPGQLVPYQETQYF
.	TRBV2	TRBJ1-5	.	TGTGCCAGCAGAGGGCAGGGTATCGGCAATCAGCCCCAGCATTTT	CASRGQGIGNQPQHF
.	TRBV9	TRBJ2-3	TRBD1	TGTGCCAGCAGCGTAGAGTCTTGGCAGGGGGGCACAGATACGCAGTATTTT	CASSVESWQGGTDTQYF
.	TRBV7-3	TRBJ2-5	TRBD2	TGTGCCAGCATCACGGTGCGAGGACTAGCGACCGAAGAGACCCAGTACTTC	CASITVRGLATEETQYF